This T cell receptor beta chain was recovered during a study of long-term antiretroviral therapy in people with HIV. Study-wide background: Samples collected earliest predate the 2015 immediate-ART recommendation by about a decade. Findings and caveats of the study: Clonotypes expanded prior to ART showed repertoire dominance at all sampled time points.

This clone was detected only once. What it binds is unknown. Survey-level immunoSEQ v3.0 assays were run. Sequencing was designed to cover about 35,000-55,000 T-cell genomes in each sample. Repertoires were generated with immunoSEQ multiplex PCR, while TCRdb's copy carries only in-frame clones and drops some. The sample has approximately 26,000 clones, approximately 90% seen once. The receptor's source is a man aged 18 to 30 with HIV. The sample here was unsorted PBMCs, taken 3.1 years after starting antiretroviral therapy.

The DNA of the CDR3 is TGTGCCAGCAGAGCAGGCTGGAGTGAAAAACTGTTTTTT. Translated, it gives CASRAGWSEKLFF. The chain links TRBV27 to TRBJ1-4, with D unresolved. V lost 6 bases, J lost 7 bases, and 12 bases lay in between. Germline V lookup: CDR1 MNHEY, CDR2 SMNVEV (reference sequence). The CDR3 covers 13 residues.